These T cell receptor beta chains were read from a single sample in a study of cytomegalovirus exposure and HLA in healthy donors. Some clones are missing from TCRdb's copy, which holds only in-frame ones; the method was immunoSEQ multiplex PCR. The table includes around 150,000 clones, almost 80% detected once. Source material: PBMCs. These receptors came from a man aged 18 to 35 in good health and CMV-seropositive. CDR3s include the opening cysteine and the closing phenylalanine or tryptophan. A D gene is named only where the DNA matches it firmly. For some rows the clone size is stated as once, few or many, or as a class when expanded; others skip it.

clone size: few
D gene: NA
V gene: TRBV28
J gene: TRBJ1-1
CDR3 protein: CASSLAARSTEAFF
CDR3 DNA: TGTGCCAGCAGTTTGGCAGCGCGGAGCACTGAAGCTTTCTTT

clone size: NA
D gene: NA
V gene: TRBV5-1
J gene: TRBJ2-2
CDR3 protein: CASSLESGKTGELFF
CDR3 DNA: TGCGCCAGCAGCTTGGAGTCCGGGAAAACCGGGGAGCTGTTTTTT

clone size: once
D gene: NA
V gene: TRBV27
J gene: TRBJ2-7
CDR3 protein: CASSPGPPAYEQYF
CDR3 DNA: TGTGCCAGCAGTCCAGGCCCTCCGGCCTACGAGCAGTACTTC

clone size: NA
D gene: TRBD2
V gene: TRBV10-1
J gene: TRBJ2-2
CDR3 protein: CASSESLAGATGELFF
CDR3 DNA: TGCGCCAGCAGTGAAAGCCTAGCGGGAGCCACCGGGGAGCTGTTTTTT

clone size: NA
D gene: TRBD1
V gene: TRBV27
J gene: TRBJ2-5
CDR3 protein: CASSFGSGGRGETQYF
CDR3 DNA: TGTGCCAGCAGTTTTGGTTCAGGGGGCAGGGGAGAGACCCAGTACTTC

clone size: NA
D gene: NA
V gene: TRBV20-1
J gene: TRBJ2-7
CDR3 protein: CSARSGFEQYF
CDR3 DNA: TGCAGTGCTAGGTCAGGGTTCGAGCAGTACTTC

clone size: NA
D gene: NA
V gene: TRBV19
J gene: TRBJ1-4
CDR3 protein: CASSIGFLRANEKLFF
CDR3 DNA: TGTGCCAGTAGTATAGGTTTTTTGAGGGCTAATGAAAAACTGTTTTTT

clone size: NA
D gene: TRBD2
V gene: TRBV4-1
J gene: TRBJ2-7
CDR3 protein: CASSQEKASGSYEQYF
CDR3 DNA: TGCGCCAGCAGCCAAGAAAAAGCTAGCGGGAGTTACGAGCAGTACTTC

clone size: NA
D gene: TRBD1
V gene: TRBV5-4
J gene: TRBJ1-2
CDR3 protein: CASAIQDREDYGYTF
CDR3 DNA: TGTGCCAGCGCAATCCAGGACAGGGAGGACTATGGCTACACCTTC

clone size: NA
D gene: NA
V gene: TRBV2
J gene: TRBJ1-5
CDR3 protein: CASKPIDQPQHF
CDR3 DNA: TGTGCCAGCAAACCGATAGATCAGCCCCAGCATTTT

clone size: few
D gene: NA
V gene: TRBV15
J gene: TRBJ1-2
CDR3 protein: CATSREGLPFGYTF
CDR3 DNA: TGTGCCACCAGCAGAGAGGGACTGCCCTTTGGCTACACCTTC

clone size: NA
D gene: NA
V gene: TRBV4-2
J gene: TRBJ1-1
CDR3 protein: CASSQWDIRNTEAFF
CDR3 DNA: TGTGCCAGCAGCCAATGGGACATCCGGAACACTGAAGCTTTCTTT

clone size: NA
D gene: TRBD1
V gene: TRBV15
J gene: TRBJ2-3
CDR3 protein: CATSIAGQGSTDTQYF
CDR3 DNA: TGTGCCACCAGCATAGCCGGACAGGGTAGCACAGATACGCAGTATTTT

clone size: NA
D gene: NA
V gene: TRBV6-1
J gene: TRBJ1-1
CDR3 protein: CASSEAGGVWKAFF
CDR3 DNA: TGTGCCAGCAGTGAAGCGGGGGGGGTTTGGAAAGCTTTCTTT

clone size: few
D gene: TRBD1
V gene: TRBV6-5
J gene: TRBJ1-5
CDR3 protein: CASSEDRGNNQPQHF
CDR3 DNA: TGTGCCAGCAGCGAGGACAGGGGGAACAATCAGCCCCAGCATTTT

clone size: NA
D gene: TRBD1
V gene: TRBV2
J gene: TRBJ2-2
CDR3 protein: CASRMGQSNTGELFF
CDR3 DNA: TGTGCCAGCAGGATGGGACAGTCGAACACCGGGGAGCTGTTTTTT

clone size: NA
D gene: NA
V gene: TRBV5-1
J gene: TRBJ2-1
CDR3 protein: CASSFRLVRDYNEQFF
CDR3 DNA: TGCGCCAGCAGCTTTCGGCTTGTGAGGGACTACAATGAGCAGTTCTTC

clone size: few
D gene: NA
V gene: TRBV7-2
J gene: TRBJ2-5
CDR3 protein: CASSTQSQSTNTQYF
CDR3 DNA: TGTGCCAGCAGCACCCAATCCCAATCGACTAACACCCAGTACTTC

clone size: NA
D gene: NA
V gene: TRBV7-3
J gene: TRBJ2-5
CDR3 protein: CASSKGTGQETQYF
CDR3 DNA: TGTGCCAGCAGCAAAGGGACTGGGCAAGAGACCCAGTACTTC

clone size: NA
D gene: TRBD2
V gene: TRBV7-9
J gene: TRBJ2-1
CDR3 protein: CASSLGTSGSDEQFF
CDR3 DNA: TGTGCCAGCAGCTTAGGGACTAGCGGGAGCGATGAGCAGTTCTTC

clone size: once
D gene: TRBD1
V gene: TRBV28
J gene: TRBJ1-4
CDR3 protein: CASRERDSGRLNEKLFF
CDR3 DNA: TGTGCCAGCAGAGAAAGGGACAGTGGAAGGCTTAATGAAAAACTGTTTTTT

clone size: NA
D gene: NA
V gene: TRBV19
J gene: TRBJ2-1
CDR3 protein: CASRNGGSSYNEQFF
CDR3 DNA: TGTGCCAGTAGAAATGGGGGGAGCTCCTACAATGAGCAGTTCTTC

clone size: NA
D gene: NA
V gene: TRBV4-1
J gene: TRBJ2-2
CDR3 protein: CASLHGTAGPGELFF
CDR3 DNA: TGCGCCAGCCTACACGGGACAGCGGGCCCCGGGGAGCTGTTTTTT

clone size: NA
D gene: NA
V gene: TRBV2
J gene: TRBJ2-7
CDR3 protein: CASSEWPDSSYEQYF
CDR3 DNA: TGTGCCAGCAGTGAATGGCCCGACAGCTCCTACGAGCAGTACTTC

clone size: NA
D gene: NA
V gene: TRBV6-5
J gene: TRBJ1-2
CDR3 protein: CASSWRAQANYGYTF
CDR3 DNA: TGTGCCAGCAGTTGGCGGGCTCAAGCTAACTATGGCTACACCTTC